Below are 18 T cell receptor beta chains sequenced from a single sample in a study of cytomegalovirus exposure and HLA in healthy donors. Amplification used 60 Vbeta primers and 13 Jbeta primers. TCRdb keeps only in-frame clones here, not all; method: immunoSEQ multiplex PCR. The repertoire consists of 150,000 to 200,000 clones, with approximately 84% occurring once and the leading ten covering 2.5% to 3%. Input material: PBMCs. The origin of the receptors is a female donor in good health and CMV-seronegative.

The gene calls are TRBV19 and TRBJ2-7; 12 nucleotides line up with TRBD2. V lost 3 bases to trimming and J lost 2 bases; unmatched junction nucleotides: 2. CDR1 and CDR2 from the germline V gene are LNHDA and SQIVND (reference sequence). This CDR3 is built from 15 residues. The CDR3 coding sequence is TGTGCCAGTAGTATTGGACTAGCGGGAACCTACGAGCAGTACTTC. Amino acid sequence: CASSIGLAGTYEQYF.

V is TRBV6-5 and J is TRBJ1-2; 9 bases map to TRBD1. The length of the CDR3 is 16 residues. The V segment lost 2 bases and the J segment 8 bases; nucleotides outside the gene matches: 12. Germline CDR1 is MNHEY and CDR2 is SVGAGI. The CDR3 region has the DNA TGTGCCAGCAGTTACCTAGACAGGGGGGGTTCTCGCGGCTACACCTTC. Encoded protein: CASSYLDRGGSRGYTF.

The CDR3 coding sequence is TGTGCCAGTAGTATAGACAGGGCAAGTGGTTTTAGCAATCAGCCCCAGCATTTT. It translates to CASSIDRASGFSNQPQHF. V gene TRBV19 combines with J gene TRBJ1-5, with D possibly being TRBD1 (5 bases). Looked up from germline, CDR1 is LNHDA and CDR2 is SQIVND (reference sequence). V lost 0 bases and J 0 bases, leaving 15 bases between the germline ends. CDR3 length: 18 residues.

The chain employs TRBV7-2 and TRBJ2-1; a possible D gene is TRBD1 (5 bases). With 3 bases removed from V and 6 bases from J, the gap between germline ends came to 12 bases. There are 14 residues in the CDR3. CDR1 and CDR2 from the germline V gene are SGHTA and FQGNSA. The CDR3 reads CASSFQGAINEQFF. The CDR3 DNA follows: TGTGCCAGCAGCTTTCAAGGGGCCATCAATGAGCAGTTCTTC.

The V gene is TRBV7-9, the J gene TRBJ2-1, with 11 nucleotides matching TRBD1. The junction had 5 bases not matched to a gene; V was cut back by 5 bases and J by 5 bases. Germline-derived CDR1 and CDR2 are SEHNR and FQNEAQ (reference sequence). The CDR3 runs to 15 residues. CDR3 sequence reads: CASSPGQGAHNEQFF. Here the CDR3 DNA reads TGTGCCAGCAGCCCTGGACAGGGGGCCCACAATGAGCAGTTCTTC.

This chain joins TRBV4-1 and TRBJ1-3, with D possibly being TRBD1 (6 bases). Germline assignment: CDR1 MGHRA and CDR2 YSYEKL. The CDR3 spans 17 residues. Trimming stripped 1 base from V and 1 base from J, with 14 bases between. CDR3 sequence (DNA): TGCGCCAGCAGCCAAGCCAATTTAGGGGGATCTGGAAACACCATATATTTT. It specifies CASSQANLGGSGNTIYF.

The chain carries TRBV7-6 and TRBJ2-3; possibly TRBD2 for D (6 bases). This CDR3 has 17 amino acids. Germline CDR1 is SGHVS and CDR2 is FNYEAQ. The ends were cut back, 0 bases at V and 0 bases at J, with 13 bases in the middle. The DNA of the CDR3 is TGTGCCAGCAGCTTAGCGCTCACTAGCCTAAGCACAGATACGCAGTATTTT. Translation gives CASSLALTSLSTDTQYF.

This clone came up a few times. The genes are TRBV7-2 and TRBJ2-7, with D uncertain. V lost 5 bases to trimming and J lost 5 bases, with 10 bases between them. Germline loops: CDR1 SGHTA, CDR2 FQGNSA. This CDR3 is 12 amino acids long. CDR3 in amino acids: CASSIIPHEQYF. The CDR3 DNA reads as TGTGCCAGCAGCATAATCCCCCACGAGCAGTACTTC.

The gene calls are TRBV6-5 and TRBJ2-5, with 10 positions matching TRBD2. V was pared by 2 bases and J by 5 bases, with 8 bases of the junction left unmatched. The CDR3 length is 16 residues. Germline V gene lookup returns CDR1 MNHEY and CDR2 SVGAGI. The CDR3 protein is CASSYQSGGAGETQYF. CDR3 nucleotides: TGTGCCAGCAGTTACCAAAGCGGGGGGGCCGGTGAGACCCAGTACTTC.

The V call is TRBV2, the J call TRBJ1-1, with 8 bases aligning to TRBD1. Germline assignment: CDR1 SNHLY and CDR2 FYNNEI. Trimming cost V 1 base and J 0 bases; bases outside gene matches: 10. The CDR3 totals 18 residues. The CDR3: CASSEGYRGSIMNTEAFF. For the CDR3, the DNA is TGTGCCAGCAGTGAAGGATACAGGGGGTCAATTATGAACACTGAAGCTTTCTTT. The variable domain in full, with the rest retrieved from reference TRBV2 and TRBJ1-1, is EPEVTQTPSHQVTQMGQEVILRCVPISNHLYFYWYRQILGQKVEFLVSFYNNEISEKSEIFDDQFSVERPDGSNFTLKIRSTKLEDSAMYFCASSEGYRGSIMNTEAFFGQGTRLTVV.

The chain uses TRBV19 and TRBJ2-7, with 11 bases matching TRBD2. CDR3 length: 16 residues. CDR1 is LNHDA and CDR2 is SQIVND in the germline V gene (reference sequence). The J segment lost 7 bases and the V segment lost 5 bases, leaving 13 bases of the junction unmatched. The CDR3 nucleotides are TGTGCCAGTAGTTTGGTAGCGGGAGGGCCTCGTCGTGAGCAGTACTTC. Encoded protein: CASSLVAGGPRREQYF.

The chain carries TRBV7-8 and TRBJ2-2; D gene uncertain. Germline CDR1 is SGHVS and CDR2 is FQNEAQ. The CDR3 has 18 amino acids. The ends were cut back, 2 bases at V and 3 bases at J, with 19 bases in the middle. The CDR3 loop is CASSLITVRSKDTGELFF. The CDR3 DNA is TGTGCCAGCAGCTTAATTACAGTGCGTTCGAAGGACACCGGGGAGCTGTTTTTT.

The CDR3 reads CASGHRGIGQFF. CDR3 coding DNA: TGTGCCAGCGGACACAGGGGGATAGGGCAGTTCTTC. The chain links TRBV28 to TRBJ2-1, with 8 bases lining up with TRBD1. The CDR3 has 12 amino acids. The germline V gene encodes CDR1 MDHEN and CDR2 SYDVKM. V gave up 8 bases and J gave up 12 bases; unmatched junction bases: 9.

The V gene is TRBV7-2, the J gene TRBJ2-5, with 10 nucleotides matching TRBD2. The J call may be wrong; the DNA end is better matched by TRBJ2-7. Germline assignment: CDR1 SGHTA and CDR2 FQGNSA. The CDR3 sequence is 14 residues long. The CDR3 DNA is TGTGCCAGCAGCTTTCTAGCGGGAGTTAACGAGCAGTACTTC. It yields the protein CASSFLAGVNEQYF.

This chain joins TRBV7-3 and TRBJ1-2, with TRBD1 matching 7 bases. V shed 5 bases, J shed 5 bases, and the junction held 5 bases outside the gene matches. The CDR3 sequence is 13 residues long. CDR1 SGHTA and CDR2 FQGTGA come from the germline V gene. CDR3 DNA sequence: TGTGCCAGCAGCGGGTCAGGGGGGTATGGCTACACCTTC. Translated, it gives CASSGSGGYGYTF.

About this clone itself: Other DNA sequences from this sample encode an identical CDR3 as well. V is TRBV6-5 and J is TRBJ2-7; D possibly corresponds to TRBD1 (6 bases). Trimming stripped 2 bases from V and 3 bases from J, with 8 bases between. The germline CDR1 and CDR2 sequences are MNHEY and SVGAGI. The CDR3 loop spans 13 amino acids. The CDR3 loop reads CASSYGQSYEQYF. CDR3 DNA sequence: TGTGCCAGCAGTTACGGACAGAGCTACGAGCAGTACTTC.

The chain links TRBV7-9 to TRBJ2-7; TRBD1 agrees at 8 bases. The CDR3 is 15 residues long. V trimming: 5 bases; J trimming: 6 bases; junction bases outside the gene matches: 12. CDR1 is SEHNR and CDR2 is FQNEAQ in the germline V gene (reference sequence). In DNA, the CDR3 is TGTGCCAGCAGCAACCCAGGGGGCCCGGACTCCGAGCAGTACTTC. Protein: CASSNPGGPDSEQYF.

CDR3 coding DNA: TGCGCCAGCAGCTTTAGCGGGGACCCAGATACGCAGTATTTT. This translates into CASSFSGDPDTQYF. The rearrangement joins TRBV5-1 to TRBJ2-3; 8 nucleotides agree with TRBD2. V was clipped by 2 bases and J by 4 bases; unmatched bases: 3. The germline V gene has CDR1 SGHRS and CDR2 YFSETQ. The CDR3 has 14 residues.